These T cell receptor beta chains were read from a single sample in a study of cytomegalovirus exposure and HLA in healthy donors. Assay used: immunoSEQ multiplex PCR; TCRdb lists only in-frame clones, some missing. The table records about 130,000 clones, 80% of them present only once. Sequenced: PBMCs. The source is a man in his thirties or forties in good health and CMV-seropositive. CDR3s include the opening cysteine and the closing phenylalanine or tryptophan. D genes are given only for firm matches. Expanded clones are given a class, and other clones once, few, many or no size at all.

TRBJ2-5,NA,TRBD2,TRBV10-3,CAISGGGQETQYF,TGTGCCATCAGTGGGGGGGGACAAGAGACCCAGTACTTC
TRBJ2-7,few,TRBD1,TRBV5-1,CASTDRGVYEQYF,TGCGCCAGCACCGACAGGGGTGTCTACGAGCAGTACTTC
TRBJ1-1,once,NA,TRBV2,CASSEPTGYDTEAFF,TGTGCCAGCAGTGAACCGACAGGTTACGACACTGAAGCTTTCTTT
TRBJ2-4,NA,TRBD1,TRBV5-1,CASSMGQGKHIQYF,TGCGCCAGCAGTATGGGACAGGGAAAGCACATTCAGTACTTC
TRBJ2-7,NA,TRBD2,TRBV4-2,CASSQDGAGAAYEQYF,TGTGCCAGCAGCCAAGATGGAGCGGGGGCGGCCTACGAGCAGTACTTC
TRBJ1-5,NA,TRBD1,TRBV28,CASSSGTGRVQPQHF,TGTGCCAGCAGTTCCGGGACAGGGCGGGTTCAGCCCCAGCATTTT
TRBJ2-3,NA,TRBD2,TRBV9,CASSVVAGGPSDTQYF,TGTGCCAGCAGCGTAGTTGCGGGGGGGCCGTCAGATACGCAGTATTTT
TRBJ1-2,few,TRBD1,TRBV18,CASSPSTGKPERGYTF,TGTGCCAGCTCACCTTCGACAGGGAAGCCCGAACGTGGCTACACCTTC
TRBJ1-6,NA,TRBD1,TRBV5-6,CASRPVTGGVNSPLHF,TGTGCCAGCAGACCTGTTACAGGGGGCGTTAATTCACCCCTCCACTTT
TRBJ1-2,NA,TRBD1,TRBV4-1,CASSQDRGNYGYTF,TGCGCCAGCAGCCAAGACAGGGGGAACTATGGCTACACCTTC
TRBJ2-5,once,TRBD1,TRBV6-5,CASSSSDRGYQETQYF,TGTGCCAGCAGTTCCTCGGACAGGGGGTACCAAGAGACCCAGTACTTC